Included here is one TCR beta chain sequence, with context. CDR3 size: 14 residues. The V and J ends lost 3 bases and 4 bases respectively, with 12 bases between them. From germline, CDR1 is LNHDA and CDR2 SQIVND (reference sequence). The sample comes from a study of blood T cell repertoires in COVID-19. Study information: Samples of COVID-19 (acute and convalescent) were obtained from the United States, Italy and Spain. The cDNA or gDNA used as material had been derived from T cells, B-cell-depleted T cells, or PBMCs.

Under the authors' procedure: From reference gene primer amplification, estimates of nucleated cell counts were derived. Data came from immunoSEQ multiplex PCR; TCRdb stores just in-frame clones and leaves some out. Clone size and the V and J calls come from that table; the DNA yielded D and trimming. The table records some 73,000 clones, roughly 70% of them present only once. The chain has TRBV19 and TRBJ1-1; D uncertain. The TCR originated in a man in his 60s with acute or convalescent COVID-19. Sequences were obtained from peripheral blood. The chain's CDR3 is CASSIGPAGTEAFF. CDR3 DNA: TGTGCCAGTAGTATCGGCCCGGCGGGCACTGAAGCTTTCTTT.